The rows below give T cell receptor beta chains drawn from one sample of a study of patients and donors after allogeneic stem cell transplantation. TCRdb re-analysed the RT-PCR reads in MiXCR, keeping a single row per CDR3 protein. The sample holds 800,000 to 1,000,000 distinct CDR3 sequences, under 20% seen once. The specimen sequenced was blood, either unsorted or a sorted T cell fraction (not recorded which). These receptors all come from a human donor who was either an allogeneic HSCT recipient or a stem cell or donor lymphocyte infusion donor (not recorded which). It is not recorded whose cells these are; they may come from a transplant donor. Both conserved end residues are part of each CDR3. The D gene is left open where the match is weak. Clone size is given for some rows only: seen once, a few or many times, or a class if the clone is expanded.

cdr3_length	j_call	v_call	d_call	clone_size	cdr3_aa	cdr3_nt
15	TRBJ2-3	TRBV12-3/TRBV12-4	NA	few	CASSREAAGTDTQYF	TGTGCCAGCAGCCGCGAGGCGGCGGGCACAGATACGCAGTATTTT
13	TRBJ1-1	TRBV20-1	NA	once	CSAREEGSTEAFF	TGCAGTGCTAGAGAGGAGGGGAGCACTGAAGCTTTCTTT
17	TRBJ2-1	TRBV7-2	TRBD1	NA	CASSSSVTGGFYNEQFF	TGTGCCAGCAGCTCCTCCGTTACAGGGGGTTTTTACAATGAGCAGTTCTTC
16	TRBJ2-5	TRBV5-1	TRBD1	few	CASSLGTGTSQETQYF	TGCGCCAGCAGCCTCGGGACAGGGACTTCCCAAGAGACCCAGTACTTC
17	TRBJ2-1	TRBV7-3	TRBD2	NA	CASSSPRGLAGGSEQFF	TGTGCCAGCAGCTCCCCCCGGGGACTAGCGGGGGGTAGTGAGCAGTTCTTC
15	TRBJ2-7	TRBV6-1	NA	many	CASSPQGFWSYEQYF	TGTGCCAGCAGTCCCCAGGGATTTTGGTCCTACGAGCAGTACTTC
15	TRBJ2-7	TRBV6-1	NA	NA	CASSEGAGYSYEQYF	TGTGCCAGCAGTGAAGGAGCAGGGTATTCCTACGAGCAGTACTTC
13	TRBJ1-1	TRBV6-1	NA	few	CASRFTGNTEAFF	TGTGCCAGCAGGTTCACAGGGAACACTGAAGCTTTCTTT
16	TRBJ2-5	TRBV3-1	TRBD1	few	CASSPQGVIAWETQYF	TGTGCCAGCAGCCCGCAGGGGGTGATAGCTTGGGAGACCCAGTACTTC
15	TRBJ2-1	TRBV6-2/TRBV6-3	TRBD2	few	CASSPSGDSYNEQFF	TGTGCCAGCAGCCCCAGCGGGGACTCCTACAATGAGCAGTTCTTC
14	TRBJ2-7	TRBV6-2/TRBV6-3	TRBD2	few	CASTWAGATYEQYF	TGTGCCAGCACTTGGGCGGGAGCAACCTACGAGCAGTACTTC
19	TRBJ2-2	TRBV4-2	TRBD1	few	CASSLGATGGCRNTGELFF	TGTGCCAGCAGCCTGGGGGCGACAGGGGGATGCCGGAACACCGGGGAGCTGTTTTTT
15	TRBJ1-2	TRBV12-3/TRBV12-4	NA	few	CASRSTRGAPYGYTF	TGTGCCAGCAGGAGCACTAGAGGGGCCCCCTATGGCTACACCTTC
12	TRBJ2-3	TRBV20-1	NA	NA	CSARAGADTQYF	TGCAGTGCTAGAGCTGGGGCAGATACGCAGTATTTT
15	TRBJ2-7	TRBV11-2	NA	NA	CASSLKPRNYYEQYF	TGTGCCAGCAGCTTAAAGCCGCGGAACTACTACGAGCAGTACTTC
14	TRBJ1-2	TRBV12-3/TRBV12-4	TRBD1	many	CASSPETGHYGYTF	TGTGCCAGCAGTCCGGAGACAGGGCACTATGGCTACACCTTC
15	TRBJ1-2	TRBV12-3/TRBV12-4	NA	many	CASSLERRSKYGYTF	TGTGCCAGCAGTTTAGAGAGGAGGTCCAAGTATGGCTACACCTTC
15	TRBJ1-5	TRBV27	NA	few	CASRPPGGGGQPQHF	TGTGCCAGCAGACCTCCGGGGGGCGGTGGTCAGCCCCAGCATTTT
15	TRBJ2-7	TRBV5-6	NA	few	CASSLRGLGPYEQYF	TGTGCCAGCAGCTTGCGGGGTCTTGGGCCCTACGAGCAGTACTTC
12	TRBJ2-3	TRBV10-3	NA	few	CAIGRGEDTQYF	TGTGCCATCGGTAGGGGCGAAGATACGCAGTATTTT
17	TRBJ2-3	TRBV5-1	TRBD2	NA	CASSLDLAGGRTDTQYF	TGCGCCAGCAGCTTGGATCTAGCGGGGGGGCGAACAGATACGCAGTATTTT
15	TRBJ1-1	TRBV7-2	NA	few	CASSLRQKPNTEAFF	TGTGCCAGCAGCCTTAGACAGAAACCGAACACTGAAGCTTTCTTT
15	TRBJ2-1	TRBV7-9	TRBD2	few	CASSHRTSGNNEQFF	TGTGCCAGCAGCCACCGGACTAGCGGGAACAATGAGCAGTTCTTC
12	TRBJ2-2	TRBV7-9	NA	many	CASSLESGELFF	TGTGCCAGCAGCCTAGAGTCCGGGGAGCTGTTTTTT
15	TRBJ2-1	TRBV7-3	NA	NA	CASSLNPGPYNEQFF	TGTGCCAGCAGCTTAAACCCCGGACCCTACAATGAGCAGTTCTTC
15	TRBJ1-6	TRBV5-1	NA	NA	CASKHEAPGSSPLHF	TGCGCCAGCAAACACGAGGCCCCCGGGAGCTCACCCCTCCACTTT
15	TRBJ1-1	TRBV5-1	TRBD1	NA	CASSAGDREITEAFF	TGCGCCAGCAGCGCTGGGGACAGGGAGATCACTGAAGCTTTCTTT
17	TRBJ2-5	TRBV6-5	TRBD2	few	CASSYHGGGAYQETQYF	TGTGCCAGCAGTTACCACGGCGGGGGGGCGTACCAAGAGACCCAGTACTTC
19	TRBJ2-3	TRBV27	NA	NA	CASSLKGARMGASTDTQYF	TGTGCCAGCAGTTTAAAAGGGGCTAGGATGGGGGCTAGCACAGATACGCAGTATTTT
18	TRBJ2-7	TRBV2	NA	few	CASSQIASGSRWTYEQYF	TGTGCCAGCAGTCAAATAGCGTCAGGAAGCAGGTGGACCTACGAGCAGTACTTC
14	TRBJ2-3	TRBV12-3/TRBV12-4	TRBD1	few	CASTADRGTDTQYF	TGTGCCAGCACCGCCGACAGGGGCACAGATACGCAGTATTTT
17	TRBJ2-4	TRBV27	TRBD1	NA	CASSLTGTGGAKNIQYF	TGTGCCAGCAGCCTTACAGGGACAGGGGGAGCCAAAAACATTCAGTACTTC
14	TRBJ1-2	TRBV5-6	TRBD1	NA	CASSLDQGALGYTF	TGTGCCAGCAGCTTGGATCAGGGGGCACTTGGCTACACCTTC
15	TRBJ1-6	TRBV6-1	TRBD1	few	CASRPPGQYNSPLHF	TGTGCCAGCCGTCCCCCGGGACAGTACAATTCACCCCTCCACTTT
14	TRBJ2-7	TRBV10-3	TRBD2	many	CAISDSSGKREQYF	TGTGCCATCAGTGACTCTAGCGGGAAGCGCGAGCAGTACTTC
15	TRBJ2-5	TRBV29-1	TRBD2	few	CSFSGGLLLQETQYF	TGCAGTTTTAGCGGGGGCCTCCTCCTCCAAGAGACCCAGTACTTC
15	TRBJ1-1	TRBV27	NA	few	CASSLRRGWNTEAFF	TGTGCCAGCAGTTTACGTCGGGGTTGGAACACTGAAGCTTTCTTT